The subject of this entry is one T cell receptor (beta chain). Its antigen remains unidentified. This entry comes from a study of shared clonotypes between healthy human individuals. The overall study: Samples came from a couple of female and a few male donors aged 18 to 49. There were three CD4 naive, three CD4 memory, two CD8 naive and one CD8 memory plates per donor. Study results and caveats: The diversity represented, both genetic and in exposure history, was limited by few donors.

CDR1 SGHDN and CDR2 FVKESK come from the germline V gene. There are 15 residues in the CDR3. The method was immunoSEQ multiplex PCR; TCRdb's version includes in-frame clones alone and lacks a portion of them. The data contain roughly 500,000 clones, 95% to 97% of them singletons. The chain couples TRBV14 to TRBJ2-5; D is unclear. With the DNA end fitting TRBJ2-7 better, the J assignment may be wrong. Input material: naive CD4+ T cells sorted from blood. The subset is: CD45RA+ positively selected. The clonotype comes from a woman in her thirties in good health. This chain's CDR3 is CASSQDVLSYYEQYF. CDR3 DNA: TGTGCCAGCAGCCAAGATGTCCTGTCCTACTACGAGCAGTACTTC.